These 9 T cell receptor beta chains came from one sample sequenced in a study of blood T cell repertoires in COVID-19 (TCRdb year 2020). Receptors were amplified or captured by the immunoSEQ multiplex PCR assay. Imported from immuneACCESS, the table was reduced by TCRdb to in-frame sequences with V and J called. These copies leave out some clones; in studies compared against another copy, an unresolved V gene accounts for under half, and the cause of the remainder is not known. For this sample there are fewer than 700,000 clones; less than 90% appear just once. 7.5% to 9.5% of the sample belongs to the ten largest clones. Sequenced sample: peripheral blood. The receptors stem from a woman between 50 and 59 years old with COVID-19, enrolled during active disease.

The rearrangement joins TRBV5-1 to TRBJ2-1, with 7 bases fitting TRBD1. The germline gives CDR1 SGHRS, CDR2 YFSETQ. The junction had 3 bases not matched to a gene; V was cut back by 5 bases and J by 4 bases. The CDR3 is 13 amino acids. The CDR3 sequence is CASRTGDYNEQFF. The CDR3 nucleotides are TGCGCCAGCAGAACAGGGGATTACAATGAGCAGTTCTTC. The full variable domain, in which reference TRBV5-1 and TRBJ2-1 provide the parts outside the CDR3, is KAGVTQTPRYLIKTRGQQVTLSCSPISGHRSVSWYQQTPGQGLQFLFEYFSETQRNKGNFPGRFSGRQFSNSRSEMNVSTLELGDSALYLCASRTGDYNEQFFGPGTRLTVL.

The rearrangement uses TRBV5-5 and TRBJ2-6; possible D gene TRBD1, 6 bases. Germline V lookup: CDR1 SGHKS, CDR2 YYEKEE (reference sequence). The CDR3 sequence is 16 residues long. Trimming stripped 3 bases from V and 1 base from J, with 11 bases between. This CDR3 is CASSSPDRSGANVLTF. As DNA, the CDR3 is TGTGCCAGCAGCTCTCCTGACAGGTCTGGGGCCAACGTCCTGACTTTC. Looking up the rest from reference TRBV5-5 and TRBJ2-6 gives the full variable domain: DAGVTQSPTHLIKTRGQQVTLRCSPISGHKSVSWYQQVLGQGPQFIFQYYEKEERGRGNFPDRFSARQFPNYSSELNVNALLLGDSALYLCASSSPDRSGANVLTFGAGSRLTVL.

This chain joins TRBV29-1 and TRBJ2-7; 7 bases agree with TRBD2. The germline CDR1 and CDR2 sequences are SQVTM and ANQGSEA. With 6 bases clipped from V and 3 bases from J, the junction kept 2 bases outside the gene matches. The length of the CDR3 is 11 residues. The CDR3 protein is CSVGGYYEQYF. The DNA for the CDR3 is TGCAGCGTCGGGGGGTACTACGAGCAGTACTTC.

The genes are TRBV11-3 and TRBJ2-2, with 8 bases lining up with TRBD2. Per germline, CDR1 SGHNT and CDR2 YENEEA. This CDR3 spans 14 amino acids. V was pared by 5 bases and J by 7 bases, with 6 bases of the junction left unmatched. The CDR3 sequence: CASSQSGGIGELFF. In DNA form, the CDR3 reads TGTGCCAGCAGCCAAAGCGGGGGTATCGGGGAGCTGTTTTTT.

This clone has only one observation. The chain has TRBV2 and TRBJ1-3, with TRBD1 as a possible D gene (6 bases). The CDR3 has 14 amino acids. Trimming left V 9 bases short and J 4 bases short, with 16 bases between. Per germline, CDR1 SNHLY and CDR2 FYNNEI. CDR3 sequence: CASVGGLGGNTIYF. Here the CDR3 DNA reads TGTGCCAGTGTCGGGGGGCTCGGGGGAAACACCATATATTTT.

This chain joins TRBV30 and TRBJ2-7; TRBD1 agrees at 8 bases. This CDR3 spans 11 amino acids. Germline V gene sequence: CDR1 GTSNPN, CDR2 SVGIG (reference sequence). Losses at the gene ends were 8 bases for V and 4 bases for J; bases not matched to a gene: 4. In nucleotides, the CDR3 is TGTGCCCGCGGACAGGGTTACGAGCAGTACTTC. Amino acid sequence: CARGQGYEQYF.

The chain employs TRBV2 and TRBJ2-3; unclear D gene. Germline V gene sequence: CDR1 SNHLY, CDR2 FYNNEI. V lost 10 bases to trimming and J lost 5 bases, with 7 bases between them. The CDR3 consists of 10 residues. CDR3 residues: CANSIDTQYF. In DNA, the CDR3 is TGTGCCAACTCGATAGATACGCAGTATTTT.

This chain connects TRBV6-2 or TRBV6-3 to TRBJ2-2; D not certain. The CDR3 spans 13 residues. V gave up 5 bases and J gave up 5 bases, with 9 bases separating them. Germline CDR1 and CDR2: MNHEY and SVGEGT. The CDR3 DNA reads TGTGCCAGCAGTCTTCTTCGGACCGGGGAGCTGTTTTTT. This translates into CASSLLRTGELFF.

The chain joins TRBV11-2 to TRBJ2-3; D perhaps matches TRBD2 (6 bases). CDR3 length equals 13 residues. Germline CDR1 and CDR2: SGHAT and FQNNGV. V gave up 2 bases and J gave up 4 bases, with 7 bases separating them. CDR3 sequence: CASSLWGADTQYF. The CDR3 nucleotides are TGTGCCAGCAGCTTATGGGGGGCAGATACGCAGTATTTT.